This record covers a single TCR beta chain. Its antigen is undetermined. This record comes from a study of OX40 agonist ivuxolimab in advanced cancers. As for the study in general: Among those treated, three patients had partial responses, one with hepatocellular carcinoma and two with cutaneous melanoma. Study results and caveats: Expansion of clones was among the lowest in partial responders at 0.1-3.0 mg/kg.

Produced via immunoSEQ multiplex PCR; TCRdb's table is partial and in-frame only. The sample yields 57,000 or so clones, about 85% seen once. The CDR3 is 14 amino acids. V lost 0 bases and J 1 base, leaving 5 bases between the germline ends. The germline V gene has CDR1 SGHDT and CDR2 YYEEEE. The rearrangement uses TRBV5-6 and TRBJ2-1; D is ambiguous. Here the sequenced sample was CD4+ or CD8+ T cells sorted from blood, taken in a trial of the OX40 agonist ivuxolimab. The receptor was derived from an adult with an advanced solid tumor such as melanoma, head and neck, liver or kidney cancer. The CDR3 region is CASSLDWSYNEQFF. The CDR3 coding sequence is TGTGCCAGCAGCTTGGACTGGTCCTACAATGAGCAGTTCTTC.